Each of the 18 T cell receptor beta chains below was sequenced from the same sample in a study of shared T cell receptors in the human thymus. Profiled with immunoSEQ multiplex PCR; TCRdb holds only in-frame clones, not every one. The sample includes approximately 730,000 clones, around 85% of them seen just once. A further study also used this sample, focusing on human thymus T cells.

Source material: thymocytes. The source is a girl in the first two years of life with a congenital heart defect.

The chain uses TRBV11-2 and TRBJ1-2; a weak D match, TRBD1 (5 bases). V lost 4 bases and J lost 0, with 24 bases in between. Per the germline V gene, CDR1 is SGHAT and CDR2 is FQNNGV. CDR3 size: 19 residues. The CDR3: CASSSGQGTGPLANYGYTF. In DNA, the CDR3 is TGTGCCAGCAGCTCAGGGCAGGGTACCGGGCCCCTAGCTAACTATGGCTACACCTTC.

The CDR3 DNA follows: TGCGCCAGCAGCCACGCTACAGGGTTGTTAGAGTACGAGCAGTACTTC. Translating gives CASSHATGLLEYEQYF. The V gene is TRBV4-1, the J gene TRBJ2-7; TRBD1 might be the D (6 bases). Germline V lookup: CDR1 MGHRA, CDR2 YSYEKL. V lost 3 bases, J lost 4 bases, and 19 bases lay in between. This CDR3 has 16 amino acids.

The rearrangement joins TRBV28 to TRBJ1-4; D is ambiguous. CDR1 is MDHEN, CDR2 SYDVKM, per germline. There are 15 residues in the CDR3. V was shortened by 4 bases and J by 4 bases, with 13 bases between the two germline ends. The CDR3 loop reads CASSSPTRHNEKLFF. The CDR3 DNA follows: TGTGCCAGCAGTTCCCCGACAAGGCATAATGAAAAACTGTTTTTT.

The chain couples TRBV2 to TRBJ2-3; 7 bases map to TRBD2. V lost 8 bases and J lost 7; bases outside the gene matches: 9. The CDR3 runs to 13 residues. Germline V CDR1 and CDR2: SNHLY, FYNNEI. CDR3 sequence: CASWRGYKNTQYF. CDR3 nucleotide sequence: TGTGCCAGCTGGCGGGGGTACAAAAATACGCAGTATTTT.

The V gene is TRBV2, the J gene TRBJ2-7; 7 bases agree with TRBD1. The germline V gene encodes CDR1 SNHLY and CDR2 FYNNEI. After removal of 7 bases from V and 3 bases from J, the junction contained 18 bases not matched to a gene. The CDR3 runs 17 residues. CDR3 nucleotide sequence: TGTGCCAGCATGAACAGGGGCTTCCCCTCTCTGCGCTACGAGCAGTACTTC. It codes for CASMNRGFPSLRYEQYF.

The V gene is TRBV28, the J gene TRBJ2-7, with 9 nucleotides matching TRBD2. Losses at the gene ends were 4 bases for V and 3 bases for J; bases not matched to a gene: 7. Germline CDR1 is MDHEN and CDR2 is SYDVKM. The CDR3 totals 15 residues. CDR3 DNA sequence: TGTGCCAGCAGTTCAGGGACTAGCATCTTCTACGAGCAGTACTTC. Protein product: CASSSGTSIFYEQYF.

As for this clone: Other DNA sequences from this sample encode an identical CDR3 as well. The chain employs TRBV18 and TRBJ2-7; 7 bases line up with TRBD1. Germline loops: CDR1 KGHSH, CDR2 LQKENI. The CDR3 is 14 residues long. With 3 bases clipped from V and 0 bases from J, the junction kept 2 bases outside the gene matches. CDR3: CASSPGDSSYEQYF. Here the CDR3 DNA reads TGTGCCAGCTCACCCGGGGACAGCTCCTACGAGCAGTACTTC.

This chain joins TRBV2 and TRBJ2-3; possible D gene TRBD1, 6 bases. CDR1 and CDR2 (germline): SNHLY, FYNNEI. With 10 bases removed from V and 6 bases from J, the gap between germline ends came to 14 bases. CDR3 length: 12 amino acids. The CDR3 bases are TGTGCCATCCTCAGGGGAAGGGATACGCAGTATTTT. This gives the protein CAILRGRDTQYF.

In DNA, the CDR3 is TGTGCCACCAGCAAAGACAGGGATTTAGCCTACGAGCAGTACTTC. Protein sequence: CATSKDRDLAYEQYF. V and J are TRBV15 and TRBJ2-7, with TRBD1 matching 7 bases. V lost 4 bases to trimming and J lost 2 bases; unmatched junction nucleotides: 8. Germline V CDR1 and CDR2: LNHNV, YYDKDF (reference sequence). This CDR3 region has 15 residues.

The chain carries TRBV5-1 and TRBJ2-4, with 7 bases aligning to TRBD1. Trimming removed 3 bases from V and 7 bases from J; junction bases left unmatched: 7. Germline V gene data show CDR1 as SGHRS and CDR2 as YFSETQ. This CDR3 comprises 14 residues. Written as DNA, the CDR3 is TGCGCCAGCAGCTCCCCAGGGGGAAGGAACATTCAGTACTTC. Translation gives CASSSPGGRNIQYF.

The rearrangement uses TRBV18 and TRBJ2-3, with D unresolved. Germline V gene lookup returns CDR1 KGHSH and CDR2 LQKENI. Trimming shortened V by 1 base and J by 0 bases, and 8 bases separated the two germline ends. The CDR3 is 15 amino acids. In DNA, the CDR3 is TGTGCCAGCTCACCACACACACCTAGCACAGATACGCAGTATTTT. This translates into CASSPHTPSTDTQYF. The variable domain in full, with the rest retrieved from reference TRBV18 and TRBJ2-3, is NAGVMQNPRHLVRRRGQEARLRCSPMKGHSHVYWYRQLPEEGLKFMVYLQKENIIDESGMPKERFSAEFPKEGPSILRIQQVVRGDSAAYFCASSPHTPSTDTQYFGPGTRLTVL.

V gene TRBV2 combines with J gene TRBJ1-6, with D perhaps TRBD1 (6 bases). CDR3 length: 15 residues. V gave up 9 bases and J gave up 10 bases, with 22 bases separating them. CDR1 SNHLY and CDR2 FYNNEI come from the germline V gene. The CDR3 DNA reads as TGTGCCAGTCGATCCCGGGACACCCCTGGGTCACCCCTCCACTTT. It encodes CASRSRDTPGSPLHF.

The rearrangement uses TRBV4-1 and TRBJ1-1; a weak D match, TRBD1 (5 bases). In germline, CDR1 is MGHRA, CDR2 YSYEKL. Trimming pared 3 bases from V and 11 bases from J, leaving 10 bases between. The CDR3 spans 11 residues. The CDR3 protein is CASSHQGCAFF. CDR3 sequence (DNA): TGCGCCAGCAGCCATCAGGGTTGCGCTTTCTTT.

This clone is a singleton in its sample. This rearrangement joins TRBV28 to TRBJ2-7; D gene unclear. Deletions cut 3 bases from V and 0 bases from J, with 6 bases between. Germline values: CDR1 MDHEN, CDR2 SYDVKM. This CDR3 is 13 amino acids long. The CDR3: CASSFRSSYEQYF. Written as DNA, the CDR3 is TGTGCCAGCAGTTTTAGGAGCTCCTACGAGCAGTACTTC. Drawing the rest from reference TRBV28 and TRBJ2-7, the complete variable domain is DVKVTQSSRYLVKRTGEKVFLECVQDMDHENMFWYRQDPGLGLRLIYFSYDVKMKEKGDIPEGYSVSREKKERFSLILESASTNQTSMYLCASSFRSSYEQYFGPGTRLTVT.

This chain connects TRBV9 to TRBJ1-2; tentatively, D is TRBD1 (5 bases). Germline V gene lookup returns CDR1 SGDLS and CDR2 YYNGEE. The CDR3 sequence is 14 residues long. The V end was cut by 3 bases, the J end by 6 bases, with 15 bases between. Here the CDR3 reads CASSGRGKRDGYTF. DNA for the CDR3: TGTGCCAGCAGCGGGCGGGGCAAAAGGGATGGCTACACCTTC.

J is TRBJ1-2 and V is TRBV2; D possibly corresponds to TRBD1 (5 bases). Germline CDR1 and CDR2: SNHLY and FYNNEI. V lost 6 bases and J 12 bases, leaving 14 bases between the germline ends. There are 11 residues in the CDR3. The CDR3 spells CASRPRRDHTF. The CDR3, as DNA: TGTGCCAGCAGACCGCGGAGGGACCACACCTTC.

Points on this clone: Sequence at one end of the junction differs from germline and may be a read error. Other DNA sequences in the sample encode the same CDR3. The chain joins TRBV7-6 to TRBJ1-6; TRBD1 might be the D (6 bases). The CDR3 has 16 amino acids. Germline V gene data show CDR1 as SGHVS and CDR2 as FNYEAQ. CDR3 sequence (DNA): TGTGCCAGCAGGACCAGGGGCACTCTAAATAATTCCCCCCTCCACTTT. It yields the protein CASRTRGTLNNSPLHF.

This chain connects TRBV30 to TRBJ2-3; 7 bases are a match to TRBD2. This CDR3 has 10 amino acids. The junction had 0 bases not matched to a gene; V was cut back by 8 bases and J by 4 bases. The germline V gene encodes CDR1 GTSNPN and CDR2 SVGIG (reference sequence). The CDR3 reads CAGGADTQYF. CDR3 sequence (DNA): TGTGCCGGGGGGGCAGATACGCAGTATTTT.